The rows below give T cell receptor beta chains drawn from one sample of a study of blood T cell repertoires in COVID-19. Profiling relied on immunoSEQ multiplex PCR, and the TCRdb table lists in-frame clones only, not all of them. Of some 260,000 clones in the sample, 88% were seen once. The sample taken for sequencing was peripheral blood. These TCRs come from a woman in her 70s with COVID-19, enrolled during active disease. The CDR3 runs from the conserved cysteine through the conserved F or W. Fields, in order: J gene, D gene, V gene, clone size, CDR3 protein, CDR3 DNA. The D gene is left open where the match is weak. Expanded clones get a size class; other rows say once, few or many, or leave the size out.

>TRBJ1-1|TRBD1|TRBV30|once
CAWNQPGGRTEAFF
TGTGCCTGGAACCAGCCAGGGGGCCGGACTGAAGCTTTCTTT
>TRBJ1-6|NA|TRBV19|once
CASCSEAGSYNSPLHF
TGTGCCAGTTGTTCCGAAGCCGGCTCCTATAATTCACCCCTCCACTTT
>TRBJ1-3|NA|TRBV30|NA
CAWRSCGNTIYF
TGTGCCTGGAGGAGTTGCGGAAACACCATATATTTT
>TRBJ2-7|NA|TRBV6-2/TRBV6-3|NA
CASSFRHQPYEQYF
TGTGCCAGCAGTTTCAGGCACCAACCCTACGAGCAGTACTTC
>TRBJ1-6|NA|TRBV30|NA
CAWGPGSYNSPLHF
TGTGCCTGGGGCCCCGGCTCCTATAATTCACCCCTCCACTTT
>TRBJ1-1|NA|TRBV28|NA
CASSFARGNTEAFF
TGTGCCAGCAGTTTTGCCAGGGGCAACACTGAAGCTTTCTTT
>TRBJ1-5|NA|TRBV18|once
CASSTDRNNQPQHF
TGTGCCAGCTCAACCGACAGAAACAATCAGCCCCAGCATTTT
>TRBJ1-4|NA|TRBV30|NA
CAWSPTATNEKLFF
TGTGCCTGGAGCCCGACAGCAACTAATGAAAAACTGTTTTTT
>TRBJ2-3|TRBD1|TRBV5-6|NA
CASSFRSGTATDTQYF
TGTGCCAGCAGTTTTCGCTCCGGGACAGCCACAGATACGCAGTATTTT
>TRBJ1-1|TRBD1|TRBV29-1|NA
CSVPGQGSIMNTEAFF
TGCAGCGTTCCCGGACAGGGTTCTATAATGAACACTGAAGCTTTCTTT
>TRBJ2-7|TRBD2|TRBV20-1|NA
CSASYPSGQEEQYF
TGCAGTGCTAGTTACCCTAGCGGCCAGGAGGAGCAGTACTTC
>TRBJ2-1|TRBD2|TRBV7-3|NA
CASSSSGTSFNEQFF
TGTGCCAGCAGCTCTAGCGGGACTAGTTTTAATGAGCAGTTCTTC
>TRBJ1-1|TRBD1|TRBV10-3|NA
CASGQGMNTEAFF
TGTGCCTCGGGACAGGGGATGAACACTGAAGCTTTCTTT
>TRBJ1-1|NA|TRBV5-1|few
CASSFQGTPATEAFF
TGCGCCAGCAGCTTTCAGGGGACCCCCGCCACTGAAGCTTTCTTT
>TRBJ2-5|NA|TRBV28|once
CASSGGWGETQYF
TGTGCCAGCAGCGGCGGGTGGGGAGAGACCCAGTACTTC
>TRBJ2-7|TRBD2|TRBV23-1|NA
CASSQASDGRVSYEQYF
TGCGCCAGCAGTCAGGCATCCGACGGGAGGGTCTCCTACGAGCAGTACTTC
>TRBJ2-7|TRBD1|TRBV7-9|NA
CASSPSGTGLYEQYF
TGTGCCAGCAGCCCCTCCGGGACAGGCCTCTACGAGCAGTACTTC
>TRBJ1-1|NA|TRBV4-1|NA
CASSQDPGVRNTEAFF
TGCGCCAGCAGCCAAGACCCCGGGGTAAGGAACACTGAAGCTTTCTTT
>TRBJ2-7|TRBD1|TRBV24-1|NA
CATSDSRQGAYEQYF
TGTGCCACCAGTGACTCCAGACAGGGGGCTTACGAGCAGTACTTC
>TRBJ1-2|NA|TRBV3-1/TRBV3-2|NA
CASSQDSGRGYTF
TGTGCCAGCAGCCAAGATTCGGGGAGAGGCTACACCTTC
>TRBJ1-2|NA|TRBV4-1|NA
CASSQVTGPRNYGYTF
TGCGCCAGCAGCCAAGTTACAGGGCCCAGGAACTATGGCTACACCTTC
>TRBJ1-2|TRBD1|TRBV5-5|NA
CASSLKVPGQGTYGYTF
TGTGCCAGCAGTTTAAAGGTACCGGGACAGGGTACATATGGCTACACCTTC
>TRBJ2-7|TRBD1|TRBV11-1|NA
CASSLAGDRQDEQYF
TGTGCCAGCAGCTTAGCGGGGGACAGGCAAGACGAGCAGTACTTC
>TRBJ2-5|TRBD2|TRBV9|NA
CASSSGTSVQETQYF
TGTGCCAGCAGCTCCGGGACTAGCGTTCAAGAGACCCAGTACTTC
>TRBJ1-2|TRBD1|TRBV19|NA
CASRTGPGYTF
TGTGCCAGTAGGACAGGGCCCGGCTACACCTTC
>TRBJ2-7|TRBD2|TRBV20-1|NA
CSASPPGGSYEQYF
TGCAGTGCTAGTCCCCCGGGAGGCTCCTACGAGCAGTACTTC
>TRBJ1-3|NA|TRBV5-6|NA
CASSGGDGNTIYF
TGTGCCAGCAGCGGAGGGGATGGAAACACCATATATTTT
>TRBJ1-4|TRBD1|TRBV7-6|NA
CASSGGTGRNEKLFF
TGTGCCAGCAGCGGCGGGACAGGGAGGAATGAAAAACTGTTTTTT
>TRBJ1-5|TRBD1|TRBV24-1|NA
CATSDLQGGDQPQHF
TGTGCCACCAGTGATTTGCAGGGGGGCGATCAGCCCCAGCATTTT
>TRBJ1-1|TRBD1|TRBV20-1|few
CSASEGQGTGFF
TGCAGTGCTAGTGAGGGACAGGGGACGGGTTTCTTT
>TRBJ1-1|NA|TRBV27|NA
CASSFYRMSTEAFF
TGTGCCAGCAGTTTTTACAGGATGAGCACTGAAGCTTTCTTT
>TRBJ1-3|NA|TRBV25-1|once
CASREASGNTIYF
TGTGCCTCTAGAGAGGCCTCTGGAAACACCATATATTTT